These T cell receptor beta chains were read from a single sample in a study of shared clonotypes between healthy human individuals. Profiling relied on immunoSEQ multiplex PCR, and the TCRdb table lists in-frame clones only, not all of them. The sample lists some 600,000 clones; around 96% were seen once. Specimen: naive CD8+ T cells sorted from blood. Every receptor here comes from a woman between 25 and 40 years old in good health. Each CDR3 is given with its conserved first and last residue.

cdr3_length j_call v_call cdr3_aa
15 TRBJ2-1 TRBV14 CASSQWSGRANEQFF
15 TRBJ1-5 TRBV6-1 CASSAWGYSNQPQHF
18 TRBJ1-1 TRBV4-2 CASSLNRLDRVGNTEAFF
15 TRBJ1-3 TRBV15 CATSRNRDSGNTIYF
15 TRBJ2-1 TRBV27 CASSFASGDYNEQFF
13 TRBJ2-2 TRBV29-1 CSVSGGNTGELFF
16 TRBJ1-3 TRBV2 CASSDTTGVPGNTIYF
22 TRBJ2-7 TRBV13 CASSSRSGLAGGLVPSLYEQYF
16 TRBJ2-5 TRBV6-6 CASSYPPTDFSETQYF
14 TRBJ2-1 TRBV23-1 CASRGTGVLYEQFF
16 TRBJ1-1 TRBV9 CASSLDKQAVNTEAFF
11 TRBJ1-1 TRBV5-4 CASSLGVEAFF
12 TRBJ2-1 TRBV28 CASSFLPGEQFF
12 TRBJ2-7 TRBV28 CASGDSYYEQYF
13 TRBJ2-7 TRBV21-1 CASKDSFSYEQYF
21 TRBJ2-7 TRBV28 CASSTISRDGYQGLSSYEQYF
16 - TRBV28 CASSSPGQENSYEQYF
13 TRBJ1-1 TRBV7-2 CASSLIDIQEAFF
16 - TRBV27 CASSLSHRTREYEQYF
15 TRBJ1-1 TRBV27 CASSLLPERSTEAFF
14 TRBJ2-7 TRBV28 CASTGGTSVYEQYF
11 TRBJ2-7 TRBV4-1 CASSQDDEQYF
17 TRBJ2-7 TRBV28 CASSLLRPTANAHEQYF
14 - TRBV28 CASSFYPEAYEQYF
16 TRBJ1-3 TRBV4-1 CASSQGPGQGHVTIYF
13 TRBJ2-1 TRBV5-4 CASSSGDYNEQFF